This TCR beta chain is drawn from a study of T cell clones after liver transplantation. Study in general: Post-transplant blood was tracked for graft-donor-reactive T cell clones identified in a pre-transplant mixed lymphocyte reaction. Tolerant meant at least one year fully off immunosuppression without liver enzymes above twice normal. Points from the study as a whole: In a couple of subjects, few donor cells limited the measurable donor-reactive repertoire. Compared with third party-reactive sequences, donor-reactive ones declined more, independent of withdrawal success.

Remarks on this clone: Its antigen is as yet unknown.

Here immunoSEQ multiplex PCR was the method, and the copy in TCRdb shows in-frame clones only, minus some. The sample contains 85,000 to 110,000 clones, about 88% of which appear only once. CDR1 and CDR2 (germline): MDHEN, SYDVKM. V was trimmed by 6 bases and J by 6 bases, leaving 15 bases between them. The length of the CDR3 is 13 residues. This clonotype was sampled from a human patient who received a liver transplant. The graft donor may have given rise to some T cells. This rearrangement joins TRBV28 to TRBJ2-7; possibly TRBD1 or TRBD2 for D (5 bases each). The source was CD4+ T cells from blood, collected around 44 months after liver transplant. CDR3 bases: TGTGCCAGCAGGGGAGACCCGAGGGGCGAGCAGTACTTC. Translation: CASRGDPRGEQYF.